These T cell receptor beta chains were read from a single sample in a study of beta chain features in type 1 diabetes. Profiling relied on immunoSEQ multiplex PCR, and the TCRdb table lists in-frame clones only, not all of them. The sample contains 450,000 to 550,000 clones, roughly 31% of which appear only once. The source material was naive CD4+ T cells from blood. These TCRs come from a young man in good health. The conserved cysteine and the conserved F or W are not part of the CDR3 here. The size entry is marked missing in some rows and otherwise reads once, few, many or a size class.

clone_size	v_call	cdr3_aa
-	TRBV28	ASSLSGTGINEQF
few	TRBV29-1	SGESPSYNEQF
-	TRBV29-1	SVVAGDPYEQY
-	TRBV23-1	ASSQSGTGSV
once	TRBV2	ASSALGKSNTEAF
-	TRBV30	ATRDRGRFGEQY
-	TRBV10-1	ASSPGGSTYNEQF
-	TRBV5-1	ASSTVQTTEQF
-	TRBV9	ASNAPGQGSYGYT
-	TRBV7-6	ASSPDRAAYGYT
few	TRBV29-1	SVGGSGRTDTQY
-	TRBV5-4	ASSLATGDEQY
-	TRBV5-6	ASSLPSRNRHDEQF
-	TRBV28	ASSPPGLAGTGANVLT
-	TRBV5-1	ARGLAGGRSYEQY
few	TRBV2	ASTGRGNEQY
-	TRBV15	ATSRDADGYGYT
few	TRBV5-1	ASSLAAGPDTQY
few	TRBV5-1	ASSLEGTTDQPQH
few	TRBV7-9	ASSLAVSYNEQF
-	TRBV7-8	ASSPRQGTDTQY
-	TRBV29-1	SVDIVTPNYGYT
-	TRBV7-2	ASSHARTSGTRAGETQY
few	TRBV7-6	ASSLDPNQPQH
-	TRBV30	AWSRLLAAYEQY
-	TRBV29-1	SVAASHNEQF
few	TRBV7-2	ASSLDRGTEAF
few	TRBV7-9	ASSQRDLYEQY
-	TRBV6-1	ASSEQPNTEAF
-	TRBV10-3	AISHGTPSTDTQY
few	TRBV29-1	SSHSSLGETQY
few	TRBV10-3	AISETLAGPLPRDTQY
-	TRBV30	AWPASGHYNEQF
-	TRBV7-2	ASSTGTSSGELF
once	TRBV5-6	ASSLRGLGNTEAF
few	TRBV30	AWTRRTRSYNEQF
-	TRBV5-1	ASSMDSYNEQF
few	TRBV29-1	SARLDRLNTEAF
few	TRBV29-1	SVGTPEETQY
many	TRBV15	ATSRAYDRAFLNVLT
once	TRBV10-3	AIRGTGNTEAF
-	TRBV30	AWIQLAGGTDTQY
-	TRBV9	ASSVGGDRVFNYGYT
few	TRBV5-4	ASSAPGAFHAQY
-	TRBV14	ASSGGWTYEQY
few	TRBV6-1	ASSSVLATGELF